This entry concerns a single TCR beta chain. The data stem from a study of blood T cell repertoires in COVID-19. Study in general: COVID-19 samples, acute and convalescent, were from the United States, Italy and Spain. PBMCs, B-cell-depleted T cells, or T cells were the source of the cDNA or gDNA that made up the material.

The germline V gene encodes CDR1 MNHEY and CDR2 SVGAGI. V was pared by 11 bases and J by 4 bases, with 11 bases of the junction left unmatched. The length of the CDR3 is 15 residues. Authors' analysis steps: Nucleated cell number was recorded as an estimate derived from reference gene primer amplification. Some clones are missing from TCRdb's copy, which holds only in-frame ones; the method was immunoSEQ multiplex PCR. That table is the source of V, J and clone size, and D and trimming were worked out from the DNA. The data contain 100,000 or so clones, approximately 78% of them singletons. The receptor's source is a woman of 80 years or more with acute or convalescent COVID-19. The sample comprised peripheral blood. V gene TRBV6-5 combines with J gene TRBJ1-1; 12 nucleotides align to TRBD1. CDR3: CAARDRGRGGTEAFF. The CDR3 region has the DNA TGTGCCGCCCGGGACAGGGGGCGCGGGGGCACTGAAGCTTTCTTT.